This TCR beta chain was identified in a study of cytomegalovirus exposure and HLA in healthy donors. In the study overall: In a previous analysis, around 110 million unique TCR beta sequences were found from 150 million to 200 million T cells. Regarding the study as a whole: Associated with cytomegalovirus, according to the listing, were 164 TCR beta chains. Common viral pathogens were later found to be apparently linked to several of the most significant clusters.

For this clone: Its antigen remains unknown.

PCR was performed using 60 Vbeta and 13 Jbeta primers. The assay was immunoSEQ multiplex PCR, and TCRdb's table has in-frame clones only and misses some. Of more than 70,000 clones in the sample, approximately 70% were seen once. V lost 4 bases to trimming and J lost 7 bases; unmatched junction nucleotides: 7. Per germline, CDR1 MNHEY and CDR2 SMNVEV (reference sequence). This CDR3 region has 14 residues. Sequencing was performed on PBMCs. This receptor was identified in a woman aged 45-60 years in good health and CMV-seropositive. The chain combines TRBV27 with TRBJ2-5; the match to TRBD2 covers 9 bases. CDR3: CASSWLAGVGTQYF. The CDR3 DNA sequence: TGTGCCAGCAGTTGGTTAGCGGGGGTGGGGACCCAGTACTTC.